What follows is one T cell receptor beta chain and its context. This clone's antigen is unknown. No base-level quality is on record; no much larger clone is a single base apart. The CDR1 and CDR2 encoded by the germline V gene (reference sequence) are SEHNR and FQNEAQ. For this chain, trimming is 5 bases at the V end and 4 bases at the J end, and the number of junction bases without a gene match is 8. The CDR3 numbers 16 residues from cysteine through phenylalanine. The DNA shown is the 48-base CDR3, in frame from base 1. The collaborating institutions used their own protocols to collect whole blood in K2EDTA tubes. For TCRbeta analysis, collaborators shipped samples in one of three forms: frozen whole blood, isolated PBMCs, or DNA extracted from either of those sample types. TCRbeta CDR3 regions were amplified from genomic DNA using the immunoSEQ Assay, a bias-controlled multiplex PCR. As for the authors' bioinformatics: Nucleated cell counts per sample were estimated from amplification of reference gene primers within the assay. To quantify the absolute abundance of each unique TCRbeta CDR3 rearrangement, sequence reads were collapsed and filtered. For each sample, productive Simpson clonality was calculated as the square root of Simpson's diversity index across productive rearrangements. TCRdb took this table from immuneACCESS and kept in-frame rearrangements with V and J called. Such tables lack part of the clones; where checked against another copy, unresolved V genes explain under half of the gap, and the rest is unexplained. V and J calls and clone size are as listed in that table; D and trimming were resolved from the DNA. The sample table contains approximately 170,000 clones; only one count was recorded for around nine tenths of them. The biggest ten clones account for about a sixth of the sample.

These data belong to a study of blood T cell repertoires in COVID-19 (dated by TCRdb to 2020 to 2022). Background for the entire study: Samples from collaborators originated in the United States, Italy and Spain and spanned both the acute and convalescent phases of COVID-19. The repertoires were released in a freely available public database meant as a resource for research on the immune response to SARS-CoV-2. The sample metadata nearly always contained a de-identified subject ID, COVID-19 status, age in years and sex. The samples were drawn from the first 160 participants of the ongoing ImmuneRACE study and from 1,254 subjects provided by 6 global collaborators. HLA class I and class II types, where available, came from metadata supplied by the sample provider rather than from assay-based typing. The prospective study material was composed of cDNA or gDNA derived from T cells, B-cell-depleted T cells, or PBMCs. The dataset comprised deeply sampled blood TCRbeta repertoires from subjects exposed to, actively infected with, or recovered from COVID-19. Broader findings and caveats from the paper: The amount of clinical and demographic metadata varied by source and participant and was provided uncurated.

The chain joins TRBV7-9 to TRBJ1-1, and TRBD1 aligns with 12 junction nucleotides. The origin of this receptor is a man in his 60s with active or convalescent COVID-19. Sequences were obtained from peripheral blood. The CDR3 protein: CASSGGTGGLATEAFF. The sequenced DNA is TGTGCCAGCAGCGGCGGGACAGGGGGCTTGGCCACTGAAGCTTTCTTT. With the portions outside the CDR3 filled from the reference TRBV7-9 and TRBJ1-1 genes, the complete variable region becomes DTGVSQNPRHKITKRGQNVTFRCDPISEHNRLYWYRQTLGQGPEFLTYFQNEAQLEKSRLLSDRFSAERPKGSFSTLEIQRTEQGDSAMYLCASSGGTGGLATEAFFGQGTRLTVV.